A single T cell receptor beta chain is shown here with its context. Its antigen is currently not known. Base qualities are missing; no much larger clone stands one base away. Participants in the prospective study were aged roughly 18 to 90 years, lived in about two dozen United States geographic areas, and enrolled through a virtual design. To assign participants to cohorts, the prospective study relied on clinical history that participants themselves reported in a screening survey and a study questionnaire. ImmuneRACE Cohort 3 recovered participants were defined by two consecutive negative NP/OP PCR tests, healthcare professional clearance, or symptom resolution. Mobile phlebotomists in the prospective study collected whole blood, serum and a nasopharyngeal or oropharyngeal swab from every participant. Additional blood draws and questionnaires over a 2-month period could optionally be provided by prospective study participants. Before DNA extraction, prospective study blood samples were shipped either frozen or at room temperature.

V is pruned by 4 bases and J by 5 bases, leaving 13 bases of the junction without a gene match. The CDR3, cysteine through phenylalanine, is 17 amino acids long. CDR3 DNA is the only sequence kept; it has 51 bases, read in frame from the first base. The germline V gene (reference sequence) provides CDR1 LNHDA and CDR2 SQIVND. This record comes from a study of blood T cell repertoires in COVID-19 (dated by TCRdb to 2018 to 2020). Concerning the study at large: Collaborator samples came from the United States, Italy and Spain and covered acute and convalescent phases of COVID-19. The prospective study material was composed of cDNA or gDNA derived from T cells, B-cell-depleted T cells, or PBMCs. Deeply sampled blood TCRbeta repertoires from subjects exposed to, actively infected with, or recovered from COVID-19 were included in the dataset. The repertoires were made available in a free public database intended to serve as a resource for research on the immune response to SARS-CoV-2. Samples came from the ongoing ImmuneRACE study (first 160 participants) plus 1,254 subjects from 6 global collaborators. Sample metadata almost always included a de-identified subject ID, COVID-19 status, age in years and sex. HLA class I and class II types, where available, came from metadata supplied by the sample provider rather than from assay-based typing.

TCRbeta CDR3 regions were amplified from genomic DNA using the immunoSEQ Assay, a bias-controlled multiplex PCR. For the original study's pipeline: The number of nucleated cells in each sample was estimated from the amplification of reference gene primers within the assay. To quantify the absolute abundance of each unique TCRbeta CDR3 rearrangement, sequence reads were collapsed and filtered. For each sample, productive Simpson clonality was calculated as the square root of Simpson's diversity index over productive rearrangements. Drawn from immuneACCESS, this table holds only the in-frame rearrangements with V and J called that TCRdb kept. Clones are partly lost; checked studies trace under half to an unresolved V gene and leave the rest unexplained. That table is the source of V, J and clone size, and D and trimming were worked out from the DNA. The sample data list fewer than 200,000 clones, and roughly 85% of these were observed just once. The leading ten clones occupy approximately 4.7% of the sample.

Paper-wide results and their limitations: How much clinical and demographic metadata was included differed by source and by participant, and the metadata was provided uncurated.

Here the chain combines TRBV19 and TRBJ2-3; the junction holds 9 bases that match TRBD2. The sequencing input was PBMCs or T cells enriched from blood (not recorded which). The TCR was taken from a woman aged 45-65 years who had recovered from COVID-19. The nucleotides are TGTGCCAGTAGTAGACCCCAGATAGCGGGAGAGGGAGATACGCAGTATTTT. This translates into CASSRPQIAGEGDTQYF.